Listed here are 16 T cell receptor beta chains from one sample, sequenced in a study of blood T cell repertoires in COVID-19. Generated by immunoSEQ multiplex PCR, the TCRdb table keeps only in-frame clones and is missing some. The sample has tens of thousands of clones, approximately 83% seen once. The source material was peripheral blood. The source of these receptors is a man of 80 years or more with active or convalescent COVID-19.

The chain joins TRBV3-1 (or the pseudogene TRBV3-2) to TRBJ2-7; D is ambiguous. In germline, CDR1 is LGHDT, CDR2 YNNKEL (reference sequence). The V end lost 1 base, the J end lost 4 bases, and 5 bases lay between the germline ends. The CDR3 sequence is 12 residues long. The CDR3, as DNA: TGTGCCAGCAGCCAAGTCGGGTACGAGCAGTACTTC. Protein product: CASSQVGYEQYF.

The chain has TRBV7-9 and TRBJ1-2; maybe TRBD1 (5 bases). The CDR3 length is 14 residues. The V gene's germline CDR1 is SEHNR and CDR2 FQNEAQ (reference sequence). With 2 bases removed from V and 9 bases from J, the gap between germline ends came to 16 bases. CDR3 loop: CASSLSGQGLRYTF. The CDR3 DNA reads TGTGCCAGCAGCTTATCCGGGCAGGGACTTCGCTACACCTTC.

The DNA of the CDR3 is TGCGCCAGCACCCGCGGACAGGGCTACGAGCAGTACTTC. Encoded protein: CASTRGQGYEQYF. The chain combines TRBV10-2 with TRBJ2-7; 8 positions match TRBD1. The V gene end was trimmed by 7 bases and the J gene end by 3 bases; junction bases not matched to a gene: 5. Germline lookup yields CDR1 WSHSY and CDR2 SAAADI. The CDR3 length is 13 residues.

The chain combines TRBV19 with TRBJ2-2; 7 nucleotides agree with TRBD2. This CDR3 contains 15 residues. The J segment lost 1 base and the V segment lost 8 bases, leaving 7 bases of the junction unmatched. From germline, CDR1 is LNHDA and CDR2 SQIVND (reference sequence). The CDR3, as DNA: TGTGCCAGTCGACGGGAGGCAATGAACACCGGGGAGCTGTTTTTT. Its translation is CASRREAMNTGELFF.

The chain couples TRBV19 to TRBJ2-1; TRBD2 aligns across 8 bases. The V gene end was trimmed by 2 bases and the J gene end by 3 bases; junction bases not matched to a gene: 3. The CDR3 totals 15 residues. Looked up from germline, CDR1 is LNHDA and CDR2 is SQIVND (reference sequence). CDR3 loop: CASSIQTSVYNEQFF. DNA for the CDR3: TGTGCCAGTAGTATACAGACTAGCGTCTACAATGAGCAGTTCTTC.

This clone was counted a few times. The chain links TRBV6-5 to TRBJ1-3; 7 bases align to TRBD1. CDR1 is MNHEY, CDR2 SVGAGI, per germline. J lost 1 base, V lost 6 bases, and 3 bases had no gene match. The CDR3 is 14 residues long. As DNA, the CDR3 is TGTGCCAGCAGGACAGGGTTTTCTGGAAACACCATATATTTT. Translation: CASRTGFSGNTIYF.

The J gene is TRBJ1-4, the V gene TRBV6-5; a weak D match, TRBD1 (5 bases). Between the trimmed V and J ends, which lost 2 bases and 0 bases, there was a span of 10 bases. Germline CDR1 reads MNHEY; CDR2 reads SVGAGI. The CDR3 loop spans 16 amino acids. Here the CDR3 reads CASSYLLTATNEKLFF. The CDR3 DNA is TGTGCCAGCAGTTACCTACTGACAGCAACTAATGAAAAACTGTTTTTT.

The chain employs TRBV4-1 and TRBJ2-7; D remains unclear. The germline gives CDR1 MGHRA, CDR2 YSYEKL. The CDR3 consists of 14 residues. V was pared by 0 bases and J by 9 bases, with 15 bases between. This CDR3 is CASSQDFRVGAQYF. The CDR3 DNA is TGCGCCAGCAGCCAAGATTTTCGGGTTGGCGCGCAGTACTTC.

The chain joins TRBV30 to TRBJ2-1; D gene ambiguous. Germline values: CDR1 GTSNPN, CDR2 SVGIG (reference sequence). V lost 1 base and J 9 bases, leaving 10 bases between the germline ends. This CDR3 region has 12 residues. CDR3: CAWSDTSGEQFF. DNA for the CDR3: TGTGCCTGGAGTGATACATCTGGTGAGCAGTTCTTC.

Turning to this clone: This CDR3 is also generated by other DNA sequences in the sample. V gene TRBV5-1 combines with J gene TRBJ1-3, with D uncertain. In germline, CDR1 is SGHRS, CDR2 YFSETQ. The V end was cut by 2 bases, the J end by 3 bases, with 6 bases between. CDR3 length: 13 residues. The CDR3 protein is CASSLSSGNTIYF. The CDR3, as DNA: TGCGCCAGCAGCTTAAGTAGTGGAAACACCATATATTTT.

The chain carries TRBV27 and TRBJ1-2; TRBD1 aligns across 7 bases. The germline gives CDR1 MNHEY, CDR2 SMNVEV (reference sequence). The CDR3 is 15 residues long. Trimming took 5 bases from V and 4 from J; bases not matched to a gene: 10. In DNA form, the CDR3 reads TGTGCCAGCAGTATAAGACAGGGTGCAACCTATGGCTACACCTTC. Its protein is CASSIRQGATYGYTF.

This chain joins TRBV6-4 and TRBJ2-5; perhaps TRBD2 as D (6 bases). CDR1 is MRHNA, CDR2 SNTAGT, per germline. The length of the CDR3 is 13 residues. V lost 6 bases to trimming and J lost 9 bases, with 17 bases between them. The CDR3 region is CASSNDGGDPQYF. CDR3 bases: TGTGCCAGCAGCAATGACGGAGGGGACCCCCAGTACTTC.

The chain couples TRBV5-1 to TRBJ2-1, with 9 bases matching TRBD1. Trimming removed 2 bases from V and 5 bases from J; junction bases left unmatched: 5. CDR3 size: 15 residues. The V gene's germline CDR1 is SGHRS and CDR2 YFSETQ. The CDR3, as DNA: TGCGCCAGCAGCTTTGCGGACAGGGGCGACAATGAGCAGTTCTTC. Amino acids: CASSFADRGDNEQFF.

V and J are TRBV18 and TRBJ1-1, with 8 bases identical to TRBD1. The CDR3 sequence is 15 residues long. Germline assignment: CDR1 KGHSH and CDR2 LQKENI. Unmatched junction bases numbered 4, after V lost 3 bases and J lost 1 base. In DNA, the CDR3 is TGTGCCAGCTCACCGTCCGACAGGGGGAACACTGAAGCTTTCTTT. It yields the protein CASSPSDRGNTEAFF.

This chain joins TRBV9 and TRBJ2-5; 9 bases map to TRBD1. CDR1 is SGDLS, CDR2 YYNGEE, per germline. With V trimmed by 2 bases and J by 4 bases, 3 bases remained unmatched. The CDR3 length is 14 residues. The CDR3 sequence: CASSVGQGRETQYF. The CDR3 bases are TGTGCCAGCAGCGTTGGACAGGGGCGAGAGACCCAGTACTTC.

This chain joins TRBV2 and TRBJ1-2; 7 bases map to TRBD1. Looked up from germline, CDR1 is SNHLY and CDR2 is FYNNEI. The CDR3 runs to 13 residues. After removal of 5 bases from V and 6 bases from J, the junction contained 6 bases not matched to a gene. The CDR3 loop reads CASSKGGWDGYTF. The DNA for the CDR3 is TGTGCCAGCAGTAAAGGGGGCTGGGATGGCTACACCTTC.